These T cell receptor beta chains were read from a single sample in a study of CD8 T cells in Susac syndrome. MiXCR was run by TCRdb on the immunoSEQ multiplex PCR reads, yielding one entry per CDR3 protein. The sample records more than 100,000 distinct CDR3 sequences, roughly 94% being singletons. Sequenced sample: CD8+ T cells from PBMCs. These receptors were taken from a human donor with Susac syndrome. The CDR3 runs from the conserved cysteine through the conserved F or W. A D gene is named only where the DNA matches it firmly. Size is stated for part of the rows, as once, few or many counts, or as a class when the clone is expanded.

DNA | CDR3 | J | V | size | D | length
TGTGCCAGCAGCGCAGACGGGTCCCACGAGCAGTACTTC | CASSADGSHEQYF | TRBJ2-7 | TRBV9 | . | . | 13
TGTGCCAGCAGGCTCGGGGGGGAGGCCAATGAGCAGTTCTTC | CASRLGGEANEQFF | TRBJ2-1 | TRBV9 | . | TRBD2 | 14
TGTGCCAGCAGCTCCTTGGGAAAGACCCAGTACTTC | CASSSLGKTQYF | TRBJ2-5 | TRBV11-2 | . | . | 12
TGTGCCAGCAGTTACTCCAAGAGCGGGAATCAGCCCCAGCATTTT | CASSYSKSGNQPQHF | TRBJ1-5 | TRBV6-5 | . | . | 15
TGTGCCAGCAGTGAGGGCCCTCAAGAGGCCCTCTCCTACGAGCAGTACTTC | CASSEGPQEALSYEQYF | TRBJ2-7 | TRBV2 | . | . | 17
TGTGCCGCAGCTCCTAGGGGGATCTCTGTGGGAGAGCAGTACTTC | CAAAPRGISVGEQYF | TRBJ2-7 | TRBV7-9 | . | . | 15
TGTGCCAGCAGCTCTCGGGACAGGGGCTACGAGCAGTACTTC | CASSSRDRGYEQYF | TRBJ2-7 | TRBV13 | few | TRBD1 | 14
TGTGCCACCAGCAGATCGACTAGCGGGCCCTACGAGCAGTACTTC | CATSRSTSGPYEQYF | TRBJ2-7 | TRBV15 | . | TRBD2 | 15
TGTGCCAGCAGTTTTTCGGGACAACACAATGAGCAGTTCTTC | CASSFSGQHNEQFF | TRBJ2-1 | TRBV27 | . | . | 14
TGTGCCAGCAGTCACTCGCCCAGGGTATCGGAGACCCAGTACTTC | CASSHSPRVSETQYF | TRBJ2-5 | TRBV12-3/TRBV12-4 | . | . | 15
TGTGCCAGCAGTCAGGACAGGGCGACCGGGGAGCTGTTTTTT | CASSQDRATGELFF | TRBJ2-2 | TRBV6-2/TRBV6-3 | . | TRBD1 | 14
TGTGCCAGTAGTCAGCAGGGCCCTCAGCCCCAGCATTTT | CASSQQGPQPQHF | TRBJ1-5 | TRBV19 | . | . | 13
TGTGCCAGCAGCTTGGGGGTCAATGAGCAGTTCTTC | CASSLGVNEQFF | TRBJ2-1 | TRBV5-4 | . | . | 12
TGTGCCAGCAGCGTAGGGTCCCCCGAGTACGAGCAGTACTTC | CASSVGSPEYEQYF | TRBJ2-7 | TRBV9 | . | . | 14
TGCAGCGTTGATGGGTGGACAGGGAACTATGGCTACACCTTC | CSVDGWTGNYGYTF | TRBJ1-2 | TRBV29-1 | . | TRBD1 | 14
TGTGCCAGCAGTGACAGGGGGCTCACCGGGGAGCTGTTTTTT | CASSDRGLTGELFF | TRBJ2-2 | TRBV25-1 | . | TRBD1 | 14